One sample yielded the 32 T cell receptor beta chains listed below, sequenced in a study of T cells in Graves' hyperthyroidism and ophthalmopathy. From RNA transcripts, TCR beta CDR3 regions were amplified. Primed by the HTBI set, a first-round RT-PCR was run on the TCR CDR3. TCRdb re-called the multiplex PCR reads through MiXCR, storing one row per CDR3 protein. This table has 300,000 to 350,000 distinct CDR3 sequences, around 20% appearing once. The sequencing sample was made of blood. These receptor sequences come from a woman in her forties or fifties with Graves' hyperthyroidism.

The chain links TRBV20-1 to TRBJ2-5, with a possible D match to TRBD2 (5 bases). The CDR3 has 12 residues. V lost 3 bases and J lost 5, with 10 bases in between. Germline V gene sequence: CDR1 DFQATT, CDR2 SNEGSKA (reference sequence). The CDR3 is CSARFQRETQYF. The CDR3 DNA reads TGCAGTGCTAGGTTCCAGCGGGAGACCCAGTACTTC.

This chain joins TRBV19 and TRBJ1-5; D is perhaps TRBD1 (5 bases). Trimming took 5 bases from V and 5 from J, leaving 10 bases between them. Germline V gene sequence: CDR1 LNHDA, CDR2 SQIVND (reference sequence). This CDR3 region has 13 residues. The CDR3 DNA follows: TGTGCCAGTAGTGATACAGGATATCAGCCCCAGCATTTT. Protein sequence: CASSDTGYQPQHF. Looking up the rest from reference TRBV19 and TRBJ1-5 gives the full variable domain: DGGITQSPKYLFRKEGQNVTLSCEQNLNHDAMYWYRQDPGQGLRLIYYSQIVNDFQKGDIAEGYSVSREKKESFPLTVTSAQKNPTAFYLCASSDTGYQPQHFGDGTRLSIL.

The table lists this clonotype with a few counts. V is TRBV15 and J is TRBJ2-5; 7 bases map to TRBD2. The germline gives CDR1 LNHNV, CDR2 YYDKDF (reference sequence). This CDR3 is built from 12 residues. With 8 bases clipped from V and 5 bases from J, the junction kept 5 bases outside the gene matches. Here the CDR3 DNA reads TGTGCCACCTCGACTAGCCGGGAGACCCAGTACTTC. Protein: CATSTSRETQYF. The full variable domain, in which reference TRBV15 and TRBJ2-5 provide the parts outside the CDR3, is DAMVIQNPRYQVTQFGKPVTLSCSQTLNHNVMYWYQQKSSQAPKLLFHYYDKDFNNEADTPDNFQSRRPNTSFCFLDIRSPGLGDTAMYLCATSTSRETQYFGPGTRLLVL.

In its sample, this clonotype was seen many times. The J gene is TRBJ2-5, the V gene TRBV29-1; no firm D call. V lost 4 bases and J 1 base, leaving 10 bases between the germline ends. This CDR3 contains 13 residues. Per germline, CDR1 SQVTM and CDR2 ANQGSEA. The CDR3 DNA reads TGCAGCGTTGGGTCCGGATCCCAAGAGACCCAGTACTTC. Translation: CSVGSGSQETQYF.

This clonotype came up many times. The chain links TRBV5-5 to TRBJ2-7, with D unclear. V was cut by 0 bases and J by 0 bases, with 13 bases left in between. The CDR3 sequence is 16 residues long. Germline CDR1 reads SGHKS; CDR2 reads YYEKEE (reference sequence). This chain's CDR3 is CASSLEQGPSSYEQYF. CDR3 in DNA: TGTGCCAGCAGCTTGGAACAAGGCCCCAGCTCCTACGAGCAGTACTTC.

This clonotype turned up a few times. This chain links TRBV11-3 with TRBJ1-2, with TRBD1 as a possible D gene (6 bases). The CDR3 extends over 15 amino acids. Per germline, CDR1 SGHNT and CDR2 YENEEA. V lost 6 bases to trimming and J lost 0 bases, with 14 bases between them. The CDR3 nucleotides read TGTGCCAGCAGTATACAGGGAGAACCTAACTATGGCTACACCTTC. Its protein product is CASSIQGEPNYGYTF.

In its sample, this clonotype was seen many times. The chain couples TRBV11-2 to TRBJ2-7, with D perhaps TRBD2 (5 bases). V lost 2 bases and J lost 7, with 15 bases in between. The CDR3 runs to 14 residues. From germline, CDR1 is SGHAT and CDR2 FQNNGV. CDR3 DNA: TGTGCCAGCAGCTTACTTCACACTTCGGGAGAGCAGTACTTC. Its translation: CASSLLHTSGEQYF.

In DNA, the CDR3 is TGTGCCAGCAGTTACGGCGCAGATAGCAATCAGCCCCAGCATTTT. It specifies CASSYGADSNQPQHF. This rearrangement joins TRBV6-5 to TRBJ1-5, with no clear D. This CDR3 contains 15 residues. Germline V gene data show CDR1 as MNHEY and CDR2 as SVGAGI. Trimming took off 2 bases at V and 0 bases at J, with 8 bases between the two ends.

This clonotype has a count of ten or more. This chain uses TRBV30 with TRBJ2-6, with D perhaps TRBD2 (5 bases). The germline CDR1 and CDR2 sequences are GTSNPN and SVGIG (reference sequence). This CDR3 comprises 14 residues. The V end lost 4 bases, the J end lost 0 bases, and 7 bases lay between the germline ends. CDR3 nucleotides: TGTGCCTGGATGAGGGACTCTGGGGCCAACGTCCTGACTTTC. This gives the protein CAWMRDSGANVLTF.

This sequence joins TRBV7-9 and TRBJ1-5; D is undetermined. This CDR3 has 14 amino acids. From germline, CDR1 is SEHNR and CDR2 FQNEAQ (reference sequence). Trimming stripped 4 bases from V and 0 bases from J, with 7 bases between. The CDR3 region is CASSSKYSNQPQHF. The DNA for the CDR3 is TGTGCCAGCAGCTCCAAATATAGCAATCAGCCCCAGCATTTT.

The sample holds a few counts of this clonotype. This rearrangement joins TRBV19 to TRBJ1-5, with D perhaps matching TRBD1 (6 bases). There are 15 residues in the CDR3. From germline, CDR1 is LNHDA and CDR2 SQIVND (reference sequence). Trimming removed 4 bases from V and 1 base from J, with 11 bases in between. CDR3 region: CASSRAGASNQPQHF. The CDR3 DNA reads as TGTGCCAGTAGTAGGGCAGGGGCGAGCAATCAGCCCCAGCATTTT. Full variable domain (rest looked up from reference TRBV19 and TRBJ1-5): DGGITQSPKYLFRKEGQNVTLSCEQNLNHDAMYWYRQDPGQGLRLIYYSQIVNDFQKGDIAEGYSVSREKKESFPLTVTSAQKNPTAFYLCASSRAGASNQPQHFGDGTRLSIL.

The V and J genes are TRBV28 and TRBJ1-2, with a tentative D call TRBD1 (5 bases). The germline V gene encodes CDR1 MDHEN and CDR2 SYDVKM. CDR3 length equals 14 residues. Trimming removed 2 bases from V and 3 bases from J, with 10 bases in between. CDR3: CASSLPRVHYGYTF. DNA of the CDR3: TGTGCCAGCAGTTTACCCAGGGTTCACTATGGCTACACCTTC.

The chain recombines TRBV9 with TRBJ2-1; 15 nucleotides align to TRBD2. The CDR3 runs to 19 residues. V trimming: 4 bases; J trimming: 9 bases; junction bases outside the gene matches: 17. CDR1 and CDR2 (germline): SGDLS, YYNGEE. CDR3 residues: CASSQVTGTSGRHFSEQFF. The DNA of the CDR3 is TGTGCCAGCAGCCAAGTTACCGGGACTAGCGGGAGGCATTTCTCTGAGCAGTTCTTC.

This clonotype occurred once. This chain uses TRBV4-1 with TRBJ2-1, with 11 bases matching TRBD2. This CDR3 has 16 residues. From germline, CDR1 is MGHRA and CDR2 YSYEKL. Trimming removed 1 base from V and 8 bases from J; junction bases left unmatched: 7. CDR3 amino acids: CASSQGLAGGSDEQFF. For the CDR3, the DNA is TGCGCCAGCAGCCAAGGCCTAGCGGGGGGTTCGGATGAGCAGTTCTTC.

This clonotype was counted a few times. The chain has TRBV5-1 and TRBJ1-1, with D hard to call. In germline, CDR1 is SGHRS, CDR2 YFSETQ. The CDR3 contains 14 residues. V shed 0 bases and J shed 5 bases, with 11 bases lying between them. The CDR3 reads CASSLGQTRTEAFF. CDR3 in DNA: TGCGCCAGCAGCTTGGGCCAAACGAGGACTGAAGCTTTCTTT.

The chain recombines TRBV20-1 with TRBJ2-1, with D possibly being TRBD1 (5 bases). Trimming shortened V by 3 bases and J by 12 bases, and 12 bases separated the two germline ends. This CDR3 is built from 11 residues. CDR1 and CDR2 from the germline V gene are DFQATT and SNEGSKA (reference sequence). The CDR3: CSASTMQGQFF. CDR3 nucleotides: TGCAGTGCTAGTACAATGCAGGGGCAGTTCTTC.

In its sample, this clonotype was seen many times. The genes are TRBV9 and TRBJ2-5, with D perhaps matching TRBD2 (5 bases). The germline CDR1 and CDR2 sequences are SGDLS and YYNGEE. This CDR3 has 14 amino acids. V was shortened by 0 bases and J by 5 bases, with 11 bases between the two germline ends. The CDR3 here is CASSVAEGYETQYF. CDR3 in DNA: TGTGCCAGCAGCGTAGCCGAGGGTTACGAGACCCAGTACTTC. The complete variable domain, with remaining parts taken from reference TRBV9 and TRBJ2-5, reads DSGVTQTPKHLITATGQRVTLRCSPRSGDLSVYWYQQSLDQGLQFLIQYYNGEERAKGNILERFSAQQFPDLHSELNLSSLELGDSALYFCASSVAEGYETQYFGPGTRLLVL.

The CDR3 sequence is CASSLSGTANNEQFF. CDR3 sequence (DNA): TGTGCCAGCAGTCTTAGCGGGACGGCCAACAATGAGCAGTTCTTC. This chain uses TRBV6-2 or TRBV6-3 with TRBJ2-1, with 8 bases lining up with TRBD2. The CDR3 is made up of 15 amino acids. With V trimmed by 5 bases and J by 5 bases, 8 bases remained unmatched. Germline lookup yields CDR1 MNHEY and CDR2 SVGEGT.

For this clonotype: A much larger clone is a single base away; this may be a read error. The CDR3 DNA follows: TGTGCCGGCTCAGCGTTCGACACCGGGGAGCTGTTTTTT. This translates into CAGSAFDTGELFF. The V gene is TRBV18, the J gene TRBJ2-2, with D unresolved. Germline CDR1 reads KGHSH; CDR2 reads LQKENI. CDR3 length: 13 residues.

In this sample, this clonotype turned up many times. This sequence joins TRBV3-1 and TRBJ1-6, with D unresolved. The CDR3 has 12 residues. Germline CDR1 is LGHDT and CDR2 is YNNKEL (reference sequence). With 1 base removed from V and 10 bases from J, the gap between germline ends came to 5 bases. CDR3 nucleotides: TGTGCCAGCAGCCAAGCCGTGTCACCCCTCCACTTT. It specifies CASSQAVSPLHF.

This clonotype was found many times. The chain joins TRBV6-1 to TRBJ2-3; D perhaps matches TRBD2 (5 bases). The CDR3 is 14 residues long. Per germline, CDR1 MNHNS and CDR2 SASEGT. Trimming took off 4 bases at V and 2 bases at J, with 10 bases between the two ends. Here the CDR3 DNA reads TGTGCCAGCAGTGCGAGGGAGACCACAGATACGCAGTATTTT. Its translation is CASSARETTDTQYF.

This clonotype occurred a few times. A read error may be the cause here, since a much bigger clone is one base away. The chain is built from TRBV3-1 and TRBJ2-1; D is unclear. CDR3 length: 13 amino acids. Germline lookup yields CDR1 LGHDT and CDR2 YNNKEL (reference sequence). CDR3 sequence reads: CAGSQALDNEQFF. The CDR3 bases are TGTGCCGGCAGCCAAGCCCTAGACAATGAGCAGTTCTTC.

The rearrangement joins TRBV7-3 to TRBJ2-7, with 9 nucleotides matching TRBD2. CDR1 is SGHTA, CDR2 FQGTGA, per germline. V was pared by 2 bases and J by 7 bases, with 3 bases of the junction left unmatched. The CDR3 loop spans 13 amino acids. CDR3 nucleotides: TGTGCCAGCAGCTTACTAGCGGGACAAGAGCAGTACTTC. Protein: CASSLLAGQEQYF.

This clonotype was detected ten times or more. This chain uses TRBV30 with TRBJ2-1, with a possible D match to TRBD1 (6 bases). Germline V gene lookup returns CDR1 GTSNPN and CDR2 SVGIG (reference sequence). V was pared by 5 bases and J by 1 base, with 12 bases between. CDR3 length: 14 residues. DNA for the CDR3: TGTGCCTGGGGGGGCCGGGTTTCCTACAATGAGCAGTTCTTC. Translating gives CAWGGRVSYNEQFF.

This sequence joins TRBV7-8 and TRBJ2-7; TRBD2 matches 9 bases. V lost 5 bases to trimming and J lost 3 bases; unmatched junction nucleotides: 11. Looked up from germline, CDR1 is SGHVS and CDR2 is FQNEAQ. The CDR3 is 16 residues long. The CDR3 DNA reads TGTGCCAGCAGCGAAAGAAATCTAGCGGGGATCTACGAGCAGTACTTC. The encoded protein is CASSERNLAGIYEQYF.

The table lists this clonotype with many counts. The chain employs TRBV20-1 and TRBJ2-1; TRBD2 matches at 15 bases. CDR3 length equals 15 residues. Germline V gives CDR1 DFQATT, CDR2 SNEGSKA (reference sequence). Trimming removed 0 bases from V and 7 bases from J; junction bases left unmatched: 1. The CDR3 region is CSAREGTSGRNEQFF. The CDR3 nucleotides are TGCAGTGCTAGAGAAGGGACTAGCGGGAGGAATGAGCAGTTCTTC.

This clonotype was counted many times. The rearrangement links TRBV12-3 or TRBV12-4 to TRBJ2-1; 7 nucleotides agree with TRBD2. The junction had 1 base not matched to a gene; V was cut back by 3 bases and J by 5 bases. This CDR3 comprises 13 residues. This CDR3 reads CASSLGTNNEQFF. CDR3 nucleotides: TGTGCCAGCAGTTTGGGGACTAACAATGAGCAGTTCTTC.

This clonotype showed up many times. The chain couples TRBV5-1 to TRBJ1-4, with TRBD1 identical over 8 bases. J was trimmed by 3 bases and V by 4 bases; bases with no gene match: 2. Germline loops: CDR1 SGHRS, CDR2 YFSETQ. This CDR3 contains 14 residues. CDR3 residues: CASSVGQANEKLFF. DNA of the CDR3: TGCGCCAGCAGCGTGGGACAGGCTAATGAAAAACTGTTTTTT. The variable domain in full, with the rest retrieved from reference TRBV5-1 and TRBJ1-4, is KAGVTQTPRYLIKTRGQQVTLSCSPISGHRSVSWYQQTPGQGLQFLFEYFSETQRNKGNFPGRFSGRQFSNSRSEMNVSTLELGDSALYLCASSVGQANEKLFFGSGTQLSVL.

This clonotype was recorded at least ten times. The chain has TRBV28 and TRBJ2-3, with D possibly matching TRBD1 (6 bases). The CDR3 length is 14 residues. V was pared by 2 bases and J by 4 bases, with 10 bases between. The germline V gene encodes CDR1 MDHEN and CDR2 SYDVKM. CDR3 DNA: TGTGCCAGCAGTTTACTACAGGGCCCAGATACGCAGTATTTT. It yields the protein CASSLLQGPDTQYF.

V gene TRBV9 combines with J gene TRBJ1-4; 8 bases fit TRBD1. The V gene's germline CDR1 is SGDLS and CDR2 YYNGEE. The CDR3 is 16 residues long. V shed 0 bases, J shed 4 bases, and the junction held 5 bases outside the gene matches. CDR3 protein: CASSVGAGGYNEKLFF. The CDR3, as DNA: TGTGCCAGCAGCGTAGGGGCAGGGGGCTATAATGAAAAACTGTTTTTT.

This chain uses TRBV3-1 with TRBJ1-2, with D uncertain. The CDR3 has 14 amino acids. Germline lookup yields CDR1 LGHDT and CDR2 YNNKEL (reference sequence). The ends were cut back, 1 base at V and 4 bases at J, with 10 bases in the middle. This CDR3 is CASSQGFSRYGYTF. CDR3 DNA sequence: TGTGCCAGCAGCCAAGGTTTCAGTCGCTATGGCTACACCTTC.

CDR3 nucleotide sequence: TGCAGTGCTAGAGGCCTAGCAGCAGACAATTCACCCCTCCACTTT. It yields the protein CSARGLAADNSPLHF. The gene calls are TRBV20-1 and TRBJ1-6; D remains ambiguous. Germline values: CDR1 DFQATT, CDR2 SNEGSKA (reference sequence). CDR3 length equals 15 residues. Trimming took off 1 base at V and 7 bases at J, with 14 bases between the two ends.